The clone carrying this TCR beta chain has only a few counts. Participants spanned ages about 18 to 90 years and resided in about 25 US areas. The sample belongs to a study of blood T cell repertoires in COVID-19. Germline CDR1 is MNHEY and CDR2 is SVGAGI. This CDR3 comprises 14 residues. The V gene lost 7 bases and the J gene lost 8 bases, with 17 bases spanning the gap. Only in-frame clones appear in the TCRdb table, and some are missing; sequencing was by immunoSEQ multiplex PCR. This table holds approximately 500,000 clones, roughly 90% found once. The sequenced sample was PBMCs or T cells enriched from blood (not recorded which). The chain links TRBV6-5 to TRBJ2-2; D possibly corresponds to TRBD2 (5 bases). This sequence was found in a woman aged 40 to 50 who had recovered from COVID-19. CDR3 coding DNA: TGTGCCAGCACTCGATTGAGGGAAGGGGGGGAGCTGTTTTTT. Residues: CASTRLREGGELFF.